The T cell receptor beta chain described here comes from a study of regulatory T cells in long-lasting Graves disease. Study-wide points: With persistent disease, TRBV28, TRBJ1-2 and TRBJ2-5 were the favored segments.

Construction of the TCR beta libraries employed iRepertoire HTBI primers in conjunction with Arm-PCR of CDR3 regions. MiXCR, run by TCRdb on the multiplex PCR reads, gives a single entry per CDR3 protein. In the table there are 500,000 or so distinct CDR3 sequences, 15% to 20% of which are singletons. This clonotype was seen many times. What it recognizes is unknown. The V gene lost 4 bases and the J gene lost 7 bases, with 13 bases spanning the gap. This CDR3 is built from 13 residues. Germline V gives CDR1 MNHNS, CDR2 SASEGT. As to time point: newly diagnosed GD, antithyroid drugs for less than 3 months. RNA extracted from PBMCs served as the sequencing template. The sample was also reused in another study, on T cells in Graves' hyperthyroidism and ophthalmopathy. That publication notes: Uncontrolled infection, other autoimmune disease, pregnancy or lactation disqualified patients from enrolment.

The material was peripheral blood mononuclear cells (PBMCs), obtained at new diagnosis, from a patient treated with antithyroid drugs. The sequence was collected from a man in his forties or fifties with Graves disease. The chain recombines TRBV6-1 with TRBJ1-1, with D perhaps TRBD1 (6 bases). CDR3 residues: CASSVIQGVEAFF. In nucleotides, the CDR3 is TGTGCCAGCAGTGTGATACAGGGAGTTGAAGCTTTCTTT.